These 8 T cell receptor beta chains were sequenced from one sample in a study of blood T cell repertoires in COVID-19 (dated by TCRdb to the early 2020s). The library relied on the immunoSEQ multiplex PCR assay. The source is immuneACCESS, and TCRdb retained only in-frame sequences with V and J called. Part of the clones is not carried over; for the studies checked, unresolved V genes explain less than half of this, and the remainder is unexplained. The sample table records about 310,000 clones; roughly 86% of these occur just once. Clones ranked in the top ten supply just under 9.5% of the sample. What was sequenced was PBMCs or T cells enriched from blood (not recorded which). These receptors originate from a woman aged 25-40 years who had recovered from COVID-19.

This clone showed up just a few times. The CDR3 nucleotides read TGTGCCAGCAGACGGGTTCGGTATGGCTACACCTTC. Translation: CASRRVRYGYTF. The J gene is TRBJ1-2, the V gene TRBV2; no definite D call. Trimming cost V 6 bases and J 5 bases, with 10 bases left between them. Germline CDR1 SNHLY, CDR2 FYNNEI. The CDR3 runs 12 residues.

This clone turned up a few times. The chain joins TRBV19 to TRBJ1-1, with D unclear. Trimming removed 3 bases from V and 7 bases from J, with 12 bases in between. The germline gives CDR1 LNHDA, CDR2 SQIVND (reference sequence). The CDR3 sequence is 13 residues long. CDR3 nucleotides: TGTGCCAGTAGTATCGGAGTCACCCTTGAAGCTTTCTTT. The encoded protein is CASSIGVTLEAFF.

The gene calls are TRBV20-1 and TRBJ2-7; D is ambiguous. This CDR3 is 10 amino acids long. Trimming took off 3 bases at V and 7 bases at J, with 7 bases between the two ends. Germline V gene lookup returns CDR1 DFQATT and CDR2 SNEGSKA (reference sequence). In nucleotides, the CDR3 is TGCAGTGCTAGTGTAGATGAGCAGTACTTC. Its translation is CSASVDEQYF.

The chain couples TRBV28 to TRBJ2-1; perhaps TRBD1 as D (6 bases). This CDR3 has 11 residues. Germline CDR1 reads MDHEN; CDR2 reads SYDVKM. Trimming cost V 4 bases and J 9 bases, with 7 bases left between them. This CDR3 reads CASSSGVEQFF. As DNA, the CDR3 is TGTGCCAGCAGTTCAGGGGTTGAGCAGTTCTTC. The whole variable domain, remainder taken from reference TRBV28 and TRBJ2-1, is DVKVTQSSRYLVKRTGEKVFLECVQDMDHENMFWYRQDPGLGLRLIYFSYDVKMKEKGDIPEGYSVSREKKERFSLILESASTNQTSMYLCASSSGVEQFFGPGTRLTVL.

The V call is TRBV27, the J call TRBJ2-3, with D possibly TRBD1 on 6 matching bases. CDR1 MNHEY and CDR2 SMNVEV come from the germline V gene (reference sequence). CDR3 length equals 17 residues. The V gene lost 1 base and the J gene lost 6 bases, with 20 bases spanning the gap. For the CDR3, the DNA is TGTGCCAGCAGTTTATGGGGCCCAGCGGCAGGGGTGGATACGCAGTATTTT. This gives the protein CASSLWGPAAGVDTQYF.

Concerning this clone: The junction shows a germline mismatch at one end, possibly a read error. J is TRBJ1-3 and V is TRBV4-2; a possible D gene is TRBD1 (5 bases). In germline, CDR1 is LGHNA, CDR2 YNFKEQ. The CDR3 has 16 residues. CDR3 sequence: CASSEERGSFLNTIYF. The CDR3 DNA reads as TGTGCCAGCAGCGAAGAAAGGGGTTCATTCCTGAACACCATATATTTT.

The chain is built from TRBV7-3 and TRBJ2-3; 14 bases are a match to TRBD2. Germline V lookup: CDR1 SGHTA, CDR2 FQGTGA. Trimming cost V 5 bases and J 3 bases; bases outside gene matches: 7. The CDR3 covers 17 residues. CDR3 amino acids: CASSGGTSGRKTDTQYF. The CDR3 nucleotides are TGTGCCAGCAGCGGGGGGACTAGCGGGAGAAAAACAGATACGCAGTATTTT.

This chain joins TRBV3-1 (or the pseudogene TRBV3-2) and TRBJ2-7, with 11 bases that match TRBD2. CDR1 LGHDT and CDR2 YNNKEL come from the germline V gene (reference sequence). J was trimmed by 1 base and V by 4 bases; bases with no gene match: 3. The CDR3 sequence is 15 residues long. The CDR3, as DNA: TGTGCCAGCAGCCGCGTAGCGGGAGGGTCCTACGAGCAGTACTTC. Residues: CASSRVAGGSYEQYF.